One sample yielded the 5 T cell receptor beta chains listed below, sequenced in a study of blood T cells in healthy people across ages. Using a J-beta primer mix together with a sample-barcoded 5' primer, a second PCR was run for roughly 6 to 12 cycles. MiXCR, applied by TCRdb to the 5' RACE reads, yields one record per CDR3 protein. The sample lists 1.5 million to 2 million distinct CDR3 sequences; roughly 27% were seen once. The material sequenced was blood. Source of these receptors: a woman in her 30s in good health.

The J gene is TRBJ1-4, the V gene TRBV5-1; D is unresolved. CDR3 size: 14 residues. Trimming took 6 bases from V and 0 from J, leaving 9 bases between them. Germline loops: CDR1 SGHRS, CDR2 YFSETQ. The CDR3: CASKSDTTNEKLFF. Written as DNA, the CDR3 is TGCGCCAGCAAAAGCGATACAACTAATGAAAAACTGTTTTTT.

This clonotype was seen at least ten times. This rearrangement joins TRBV2 to TRBJ2-7; no reliable D call. The germline V and J ends were trimmed by 7 bases and 2 bases, with 18 bases remaining between them. CDR3 size: 15 residues. Germline CDR1 reads SNHLY; CDR2 reads FYNNEI. This CDR3 is CASTQDRTPAYEQYF. In DNA form, the CDR3 reads TGTGCCAGCACCCAAGACCGAACGCCTGCCTACGAGCAGTACTTC.

J is TRBJ2-3 and V is TRBV28, with 9 bases fitting TRBD1. The CDR3 consists of 15 residues. The junction had 9 bases not matched to a gene; V was cut back by 6 bases and J by 5 bases. Germline CDR1 is MDHEN and CDR2 is SYDVKM. Written as DNA, the CDR3 is TGTGCCAGCAGCAACTACCAGGGACAGGGAGATACGCAGTATTTT. Translation gives CASSNYQGQGDTQYF.

There are many counts of this clonotype. V gene TRBV5-1 combines with J gene TRBJ2-3; D may be TRBD2 (6 bases). The CDR3 totals 14 residues. The V end was cut by 5 bases, the J end by 0 bases, with 10 bases between. CDR1 and CDR2 (germline): SGHRS, YFSETQ. CDR3 sequence: CASRRGTSTDTQYF. The DNA for the CDR3 is TGCGCCAGCAGACGAGGGACTAGCACAGATACGCAGTATTTT.

Turning to this clonotype: This may be a read error, as it is one base from a much larger clone. The gene calls are TRBV7-2 and TRBJ2-7, with 8 positions matching TRBD1. From germline, CDR1 is SGHTA and CDR2 FQGNSA. V trimming: 7 bases; J trimming: 6 bases; junction bases outside the gene matches: 8. CDR3 length equals 13 residues. CDR3 sequence: CASNFDRGREQYF. The CDR3 DNA follows: TGTGCCAGCAACTTCGACAGGGGCCGCGAGCAGTACTTC. Looking up the rest from reference TRBV7-2 and TRBJ2-7 gives the full variable domain: GAGVSQSPSNKVTEKGKDVELRCDPISGHTALYWYRQSLGQGLEFLIYFQGNSAPDKSGLPSDRFSAERTGGSVSTLTIQRTQQEDSAVYLCASNFDRGREQYFGPGTRLTVT.